Listed below are T cell receptor beta chains from one sample, sequenced in a study of blood T cell repertoires in COVID-19. Here immunoSEQ multiplex PCR was the method, and the copy in TCRdb shows in-frame clones only, minus some. The repertoire has about 72,000 clones, approximately 82% of them found once; the top ten carry under 7%. Material: peripheral blood. The origin of the receptors is a man aged 55 to 69 with acute or convalescent COVID-19. CDR3s include the opening cysteine and the closing phenylalanine or tryptophan. The order of the fields is V gene, D gene, J gene, clone size, CDR3 protein, CDR3 DNA. The D gene is left open where the match is weak. Clone size appears in some rows only: once, few, many, or a class for an expanded clone.

TRBV6-5	TRBD1	TRBJ1-1	-	CASQGDSRNTEAFF	TGTGCCAGCCAGGGGGACAGCAGGAACACTGAAGCTTTCTTT
TRBV5-6	-	TRBJ2-5	-	CASSFAGIQETQYF	TGTGCCAGCAGCTTCGCCGGGATCCAAGAGACCCAGTACTTC
TRBV4-3	TRBD1	TRBJ2-7	-	CASSQDWDRVYEQYF	TGCGCCAGCAGCCAAGATTGGGACAGGGTCTACGAGCAGTACTTC
TRBV5-1	-	TRBJ2-7	-	CASSLTGESSYEQYF	TGCGCCAGCAGCTTGACAGGAGAGAGCTCCTACGAGCAGTACTTC
TRBV19	-	TRBJ2-7	-	CASSIEATSFEQYF	TGTGCCAGTAGTATTGAGGCCACCTCCTTCGAGCAGTACTTC
TRBV30	TRBD1	TRBJ2-7	few	CAWSVDREGEQYF	TGTGCCTGGAGTGTAGACAGGGAAGGCGAGCAGTACTTC
TRBV5-6	-	TRBJ2-7	-	CASSPTYSYEQYF	TGTGCCAGCAGCCCTACCTACAGCTACGAGCAGTACTTC
TRBV4-2	-	TRBJ1-1	-	CASSQEVRVGNTEAFF	TGTGCCAGCAGCCAAGAAGTCCGGGTCGGGAACACTGAAGCTTTCTTT
TRBV6-5	-	TRBJ1-1	-	CASSYSRDGYEAFF	TGTGCCAGCAGTTACTCGCGGGACGGATATGAAGCTTTCTTT
TRBV10-3	-	TRBJ2-7	-	CAISEPGLPYEQYF	TGTGCCATCAGTGAACCGGGTCTCCCCTACGAGCAGTACTTC
TRBV5-1	-	TRBJ1-6	-	CAKTPLTGSDSPLHF	TGCGCCAAGACCCCCCTTACAGGGAGTGACTCACCCCTCCACTTT
TRBV5-4	-	TRBJ1-1	-	CASSRNRDGGNTEAFF	TGTGCCAGCAGCCGAAACCGGGACGGGGGGAACACTGAAGCTTTCTTT
TRBV18	-	TRBJ1-6	-	CASSPLLMADYNSPLHF	TGTGCCAGCTCACCATTGCTGATGGCTGACTATAATTCACCCCTCCACTTT
TRBV11-2	-	TRBJ2-3	-	CASSQLTVGGTQYF	TGTGCCAGCAGCCAGCTTACAGTCGGAGGTACGCAGTATTTT
TRBV19	-	TRBJ1-1	-	CASSILPGRPTEAFF	TGTGCCAGTAGTATACTGCCGGGTCGGCCTACTGAAGCTTTCTTT
TRBV11-2	-	TRBJ1-6	-	CASSLGQNQSPLHF	TGTGCCAGCAGCTTAGGGCAGAACCAATCACCCCTCCACTTT
TRBV7-2	TRBD1	TRBJ2-1	once	CASSPTGGNEQFF	TGTGCCAGCAGCCCGACAGGGGGCAATGAGCAGTTCTTC
TRBV30	-	TRBJ2-6	-	CAWTKQSSGANVLTF	TGTGCCTGGACAAAACAGAGCTCTGGGGCCAACGTCCTGACTTTC
TRBV7-2	TRBD2	TRBJ2-1	-	CASSVSGGAYNEQFF	TGTGCCAGCAGCGTCAGCGGGGGGGCCTACAATGAGCAGTTCTTC